This T cell receptor beta chain was obtained from a study of blood T cell repertoires in COVID-19. About the study: Whether acute or convalescent, the COVID-19 samples came from the United States, Italy and Spain. PBMCs, B-cell-depleted T cells, or T cells provided the cDNA or gDNA that made up the material.

The CDR3 extends over 13 amino acids. Unmatched junction bases numbered 5, after V lost 6 bases and J lost 1 base. Germline V gives CDR1 SQVTM, CDR2 ANQGSEA. The authors' processing: Amplification of reference gene primers provided the estimated nucleated cell counts. TCRdb's copy holds only in-frame clones and misses some; the assay was immunoSEQ multiplex PCR. That table supplies the V and J calls and clone size; D and trimming were determined from the DNA. Here the sample spans 250,000 to 350,000 clones, about 82% being singletons. This TCR came from a woman between 45 and 65 years old with active or convalescent COVID-19. This chain links TRBV29-1 with TRBJ1-1; 7 nucleotides line up with TRBD1. The sequencing sample was made of peripheral blood. CDR3 region: CSVDQGGNTEAFF. CDR3 nucleotides: TGCAGCGTGGATCAGGGGGGGAACACTGAAGCTTTCTTT. The whole variable domain, remainder taken from reference TRBV29-1 and TRBJ1-1, is SAVISQKPSRDICQRGTSLTIQCQVDSQVTMMFWYRQQPGQSLTLIATANQGSEATYESGFVIDKFPISRPNLTFSTLTVSNMSPEDSSIYLCSVDQGGNTEAFFGQGTRLTVV.